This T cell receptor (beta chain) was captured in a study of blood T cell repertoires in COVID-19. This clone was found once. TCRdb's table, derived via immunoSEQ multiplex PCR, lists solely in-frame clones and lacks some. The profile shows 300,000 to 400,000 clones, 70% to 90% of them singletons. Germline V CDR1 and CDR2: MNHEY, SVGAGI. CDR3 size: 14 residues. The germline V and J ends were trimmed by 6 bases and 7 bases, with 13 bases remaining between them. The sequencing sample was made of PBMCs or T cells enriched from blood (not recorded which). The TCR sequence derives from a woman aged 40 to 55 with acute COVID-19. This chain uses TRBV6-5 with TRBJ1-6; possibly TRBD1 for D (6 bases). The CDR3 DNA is TGTGCCAGCAGAGTAGGACAGCAGAATTCACCCCTCCACTTT. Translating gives CASRVGQQNSPLHF.